This T cell receptor beta chain is drawn from a study of shared T cell receptors in the human thymus. This clone appeared a single time. Assay: immunoSEQ multiplex PCR; the TCRdb copy retains only in-frame clones and omits some. The data contain about 660,000 clones, more than 75% of them singletons. Trimming pared 0 bases from V and 5 bases from J, leaving 8 bases between. From germline, CDR1 is SGDLS and CDR2 YYNGEE. This CDR3 contains 14 residues. Separately, the same data were catalogued under a study of human thymus T cells. From that report: Corrective heart surgery yielded the resections from which the thymus tissue came. Within thymic and blood repertoires, V and J gene usage appeared to be biased.

This chain uses TRBV9 with TRBJ1-4; no reliable D call. The sequencing sample was made of thymocytes. The sequence was obtained from a boy in the first two years of life with a congenital heart defect. CDR3 amino acids: CASSVGAVNEKLFF. The DNA of the CDR3 is TGTGCCAGCAGCGTAGGGGCAGTCAATGAAAAACTGTTTTTT.